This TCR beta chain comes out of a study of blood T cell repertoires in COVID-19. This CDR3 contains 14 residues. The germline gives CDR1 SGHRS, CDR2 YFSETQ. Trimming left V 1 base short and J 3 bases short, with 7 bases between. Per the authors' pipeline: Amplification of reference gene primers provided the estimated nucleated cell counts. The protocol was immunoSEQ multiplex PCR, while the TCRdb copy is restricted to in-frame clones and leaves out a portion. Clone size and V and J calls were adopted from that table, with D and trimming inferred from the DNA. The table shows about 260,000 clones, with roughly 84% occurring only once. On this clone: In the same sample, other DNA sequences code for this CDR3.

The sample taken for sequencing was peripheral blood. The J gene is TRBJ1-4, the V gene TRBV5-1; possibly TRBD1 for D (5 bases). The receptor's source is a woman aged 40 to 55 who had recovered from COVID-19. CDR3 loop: CASSLTGPNEKLFF. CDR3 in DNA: TGCGCCAGCAGCTTGACAGGACCTAATGAAAAACTGTTTTTT.